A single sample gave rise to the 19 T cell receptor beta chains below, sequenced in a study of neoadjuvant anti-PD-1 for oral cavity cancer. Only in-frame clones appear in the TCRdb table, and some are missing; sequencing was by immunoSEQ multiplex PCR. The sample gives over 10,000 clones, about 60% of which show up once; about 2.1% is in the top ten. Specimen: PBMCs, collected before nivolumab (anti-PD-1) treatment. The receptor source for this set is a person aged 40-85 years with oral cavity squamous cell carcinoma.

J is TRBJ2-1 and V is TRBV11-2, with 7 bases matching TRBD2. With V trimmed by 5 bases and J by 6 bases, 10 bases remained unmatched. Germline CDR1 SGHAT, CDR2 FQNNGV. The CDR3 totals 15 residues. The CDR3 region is CASSLRTSRANEQFF. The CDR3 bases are TGTGCCAGCAGCCTTCGGACTAGTCGGGCCAATGAGCAGTTCTTC.

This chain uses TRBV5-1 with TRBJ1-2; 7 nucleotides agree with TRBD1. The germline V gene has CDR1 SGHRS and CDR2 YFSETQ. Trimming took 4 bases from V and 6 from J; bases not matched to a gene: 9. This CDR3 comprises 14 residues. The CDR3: CASSAMTGMNGYTF. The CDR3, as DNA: TGCGCCAGCAGCGCCATGACAGGGATGAATGGCTACACCTTC. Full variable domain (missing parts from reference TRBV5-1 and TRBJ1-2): KAGVTQTPRYLIKTRGQQVTLSCSPISGHRSVSWYQQTPGQGLQFLFEYFSETQRNKGNFPGRFSGRQFSNSRSEMNVSTLELGDSALYLCASSAMTGMNGYTFGSGTRLTVV.

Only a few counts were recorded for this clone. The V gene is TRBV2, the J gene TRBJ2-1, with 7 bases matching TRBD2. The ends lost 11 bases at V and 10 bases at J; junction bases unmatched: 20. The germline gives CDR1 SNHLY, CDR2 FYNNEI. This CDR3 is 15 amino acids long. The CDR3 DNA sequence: TGTGCCGGGGGAGGAGCGGGACGGGATTTCGGGGAGCAGTTCTTC. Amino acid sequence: CAGGGAGRDFGEQFF. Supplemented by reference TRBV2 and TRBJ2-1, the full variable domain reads EPEVTQTPSHQVTQMGQEVILRCVPISNHLYFYWYRQILGQKVEFLVSFYNNEISEKSEIFDDQFSVERPDGSNFTLKIRSTKLEDSAMYFCAGGGAGRDFGEQFFGPGTRLTVL.

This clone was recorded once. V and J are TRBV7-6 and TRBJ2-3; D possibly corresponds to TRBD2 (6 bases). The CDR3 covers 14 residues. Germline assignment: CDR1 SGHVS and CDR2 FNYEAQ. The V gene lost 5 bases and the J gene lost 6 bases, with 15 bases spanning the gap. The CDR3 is CASSPRLGSDTQYF. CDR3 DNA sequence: TGTGCCAGCAGCCCGAGACTAGGCAGCGATACGCAGTATTTT.

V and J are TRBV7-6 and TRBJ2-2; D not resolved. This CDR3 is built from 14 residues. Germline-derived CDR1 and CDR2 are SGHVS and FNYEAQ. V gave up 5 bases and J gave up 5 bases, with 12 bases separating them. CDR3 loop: CASSPNAVTGELFF. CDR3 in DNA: TGTGCCAGCAGCCCGAACGCGGTAACCGGGGAGCTGTTTTTT. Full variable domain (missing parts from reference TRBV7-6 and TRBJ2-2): GAGVSQSPRYKVTKRGQDVALRCDPISGHVSLYWYRQALGQGPEFLTYFNYEAQQDKSGLPNDRFSAERPEGSISTLTIQRTEQRDSAMYRCASSPNAVTGELFFGEGSRLTVL.

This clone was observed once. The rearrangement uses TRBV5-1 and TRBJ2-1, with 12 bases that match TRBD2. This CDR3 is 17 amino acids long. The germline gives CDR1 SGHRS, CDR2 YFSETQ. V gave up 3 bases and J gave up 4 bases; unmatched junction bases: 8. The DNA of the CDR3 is TGCGCCAGCAGCTGGGGGTTGACTAGCGGGGGTTACAATGAGCAGTTCTTC. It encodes CASSWGLTSGGYNEQFF.

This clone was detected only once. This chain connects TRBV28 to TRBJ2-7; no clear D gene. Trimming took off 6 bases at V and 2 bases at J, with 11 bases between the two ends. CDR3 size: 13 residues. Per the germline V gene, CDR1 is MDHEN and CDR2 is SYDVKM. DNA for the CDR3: TGTGCCAGCAGCCCGCCCCCAGCCTACGAGCAGTACTTC. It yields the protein CASSPPPAYEQYF.

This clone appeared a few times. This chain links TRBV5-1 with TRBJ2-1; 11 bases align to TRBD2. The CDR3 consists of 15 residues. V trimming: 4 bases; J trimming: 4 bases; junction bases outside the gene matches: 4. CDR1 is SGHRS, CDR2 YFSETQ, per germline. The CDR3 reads CASSDSGRDYNEQFF. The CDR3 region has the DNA TGCGCCAGCAGCGATAGCGGGAGGGATTACAATGAGCAGTTCTTC.

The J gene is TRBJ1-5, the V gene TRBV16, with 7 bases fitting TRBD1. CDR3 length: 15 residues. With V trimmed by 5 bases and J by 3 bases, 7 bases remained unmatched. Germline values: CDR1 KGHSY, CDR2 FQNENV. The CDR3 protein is CASSDTGADNQPQHF. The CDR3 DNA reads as TGTGCCAGCAGCGACACAGGGGCTGACAATCAGCCCCAGCATTTT.

CDR3: CASSLRTGVYNEQFF. CDR3 DNA sequence: TGTGCCAGCAGCTTAAGAACAGGGGTCTACAATGAGCAGTTCTTC. The V call is TRBV5-4, the J call TRBJ2-1, with 7 bases matching TRBD1. Germline assignment: CDR1 SGHNT and CDR2 YYREEE (reference sequence). Trimming removed 2 bases from V and 3 bases from J; junction bases left unmatched: 5. The CDR3 sequence is 15 residues long.

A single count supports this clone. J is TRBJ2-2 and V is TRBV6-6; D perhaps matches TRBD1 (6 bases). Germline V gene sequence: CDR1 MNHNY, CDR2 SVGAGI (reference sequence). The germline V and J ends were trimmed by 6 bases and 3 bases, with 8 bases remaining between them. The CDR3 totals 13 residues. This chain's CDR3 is CASRTGHTGELFF. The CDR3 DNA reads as TGTGCCAGCAGAACAGGGCACACCGGGGAGCTGTTTTTT.

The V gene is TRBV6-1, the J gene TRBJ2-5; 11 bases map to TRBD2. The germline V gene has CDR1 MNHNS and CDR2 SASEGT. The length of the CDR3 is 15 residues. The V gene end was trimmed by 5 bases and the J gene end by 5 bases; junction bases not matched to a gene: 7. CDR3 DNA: TGTGCCAGCAGTATACTAGCGGGGGATGAGGAGACCCAGTACTTC. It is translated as CASSILAGDEETQYF.

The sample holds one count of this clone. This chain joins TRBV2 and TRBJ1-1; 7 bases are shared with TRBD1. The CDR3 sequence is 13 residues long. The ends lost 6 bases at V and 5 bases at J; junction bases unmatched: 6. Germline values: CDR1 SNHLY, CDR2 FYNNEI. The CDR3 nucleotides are TGTGCCAGCAGCCGAGGGGGCGGGACTGAAGCTTTCTTT. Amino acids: CASSRGGGTEAFF. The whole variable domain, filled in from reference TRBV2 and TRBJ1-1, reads EPEVTQTPSHQVTQMGQEVILRCVPISNHLYFYWYRQILGQKVEFLVSFYNNEISEKSEIFDDQFSVERPDGSNFTLKIRSTKLEDSAMYFCASSRGGGTEAFFGQGTRLTVV.

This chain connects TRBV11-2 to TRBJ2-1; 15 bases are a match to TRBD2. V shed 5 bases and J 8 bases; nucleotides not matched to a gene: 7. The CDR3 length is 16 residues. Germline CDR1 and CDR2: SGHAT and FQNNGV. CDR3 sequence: CASSPRTSGRVDEQFF. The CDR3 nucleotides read TGTGCCAGCAGCCCGCGGACTAGCGGGAGGGTGGATGAGCAGTTCTTC. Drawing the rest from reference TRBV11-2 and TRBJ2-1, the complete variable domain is EAGVAQSPRYKIIEKRQSVAFWCNPISGHATLYWYQQILGQGPKLLIQFQNNGVVDDSQLPKDRFSAERLKGVDSTLKIQPAKLEDSAVYLCASSPRTSGRVDEQFFGPGTRLTVL.

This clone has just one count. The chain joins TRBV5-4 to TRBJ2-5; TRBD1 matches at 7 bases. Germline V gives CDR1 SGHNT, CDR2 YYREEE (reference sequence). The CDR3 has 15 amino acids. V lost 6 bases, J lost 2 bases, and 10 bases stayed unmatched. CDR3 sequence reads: CASMLGTASQETQYF. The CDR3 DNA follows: TGTGCCAGCATGCTTGGGACAGCTAGTCAAGAGACCCAGTACTTC.

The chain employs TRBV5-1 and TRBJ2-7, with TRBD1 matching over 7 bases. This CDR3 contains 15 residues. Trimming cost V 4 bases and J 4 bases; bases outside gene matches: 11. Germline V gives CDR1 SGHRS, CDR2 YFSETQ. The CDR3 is CASSPTGARNYEQYF. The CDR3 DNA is TGCGCCAGCAGCCCAACAGGGGCGAGAAATTACGAGCAGTACTTC.

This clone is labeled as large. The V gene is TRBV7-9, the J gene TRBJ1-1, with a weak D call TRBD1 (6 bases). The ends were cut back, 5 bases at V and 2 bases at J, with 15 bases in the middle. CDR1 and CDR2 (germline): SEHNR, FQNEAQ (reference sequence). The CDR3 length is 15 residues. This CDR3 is CASSPTGTLNTEAFF. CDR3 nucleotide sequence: TGTGCCAGCAGCCCTACCGGGACACTAAACACTGAAGCTTTCTTT.

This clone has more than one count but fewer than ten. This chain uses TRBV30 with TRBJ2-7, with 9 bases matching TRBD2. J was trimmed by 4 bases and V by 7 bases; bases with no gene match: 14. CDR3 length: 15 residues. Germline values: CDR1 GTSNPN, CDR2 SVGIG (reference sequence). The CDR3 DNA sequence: TGTGCCTTGGACCCAGGGGTAGCGGGAGTTTACGAGCAGTACTTC. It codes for CALDPGVAGVYEQYF.

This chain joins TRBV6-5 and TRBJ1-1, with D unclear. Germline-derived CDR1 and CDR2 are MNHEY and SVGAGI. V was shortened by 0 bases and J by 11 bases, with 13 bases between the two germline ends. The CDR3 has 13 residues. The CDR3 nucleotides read TGTGCCAGCAGTTACTCGGGGAAGCAGGAGGCTTTCTTT. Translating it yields CASSYSGKQEAFF.